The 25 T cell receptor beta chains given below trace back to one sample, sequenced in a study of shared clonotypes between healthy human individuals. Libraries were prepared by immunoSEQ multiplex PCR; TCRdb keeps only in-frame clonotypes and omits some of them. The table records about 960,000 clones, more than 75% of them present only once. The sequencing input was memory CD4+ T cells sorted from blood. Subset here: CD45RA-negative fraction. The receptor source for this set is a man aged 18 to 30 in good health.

CDR3 sequence reads: CASSLIGTSTDTQYF. In DNA form, the CDR3 reads TGTGCCAGCAGTTTAATCGGGACTAGCACAGATACGCAGTATTTT. The V and J genes are TRBV28 and TRBJ2-3, with D possibly TRBD2 on 6 matching bases. CDR1 is MDHEN and CDR2 is SYDVKM in the germline V gene. This CDR3 has 15 residues. Trimming cost V 2 bases and J 0 bases, with 9 bases left between them.

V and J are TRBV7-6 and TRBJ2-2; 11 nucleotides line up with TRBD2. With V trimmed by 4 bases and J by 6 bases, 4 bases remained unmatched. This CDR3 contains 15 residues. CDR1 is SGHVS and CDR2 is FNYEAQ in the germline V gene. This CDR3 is CASSSRLAGPGELFF. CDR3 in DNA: TGTGCCAGCAGCTCCCGACTAGCGGGACCCGGGGAGCTGTTTTTT.

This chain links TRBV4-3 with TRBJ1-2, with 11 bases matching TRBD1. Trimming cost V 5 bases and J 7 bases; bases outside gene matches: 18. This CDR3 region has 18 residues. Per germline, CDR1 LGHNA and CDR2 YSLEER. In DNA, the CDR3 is TGCGCCAGCAGCGCAAATCCGGGACAGGGGGTTCCCTATGGTGGCTACACCTTC. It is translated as CASSANPGQGVPYGGYTF.

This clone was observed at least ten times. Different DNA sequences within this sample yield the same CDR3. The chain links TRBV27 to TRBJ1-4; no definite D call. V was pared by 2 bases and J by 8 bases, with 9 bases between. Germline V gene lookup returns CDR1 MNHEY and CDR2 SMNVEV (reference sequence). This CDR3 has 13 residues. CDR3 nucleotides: TGTGCCAGCAGTTTAAGGGAGGGCGAAAAACTGTTTTTT. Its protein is CASSLREGEKLFF.

The CDR3 nucleotides read TGTGCCAGTAGTATAATCCCTGGGGGGGAGACCCAGTACTTC. Its protein is CASSIIPGGETQYF. This sequence joins TRBV19 and TRBJ2-5, with TRBD2 as a possible D gene (6 bases). This CDR3 is 14 amino acids long. Trimming shortened V by 2 bases and J by 5 bases, and 12 bases separated the two germline ends. Germline V gene data show CDR1 as LNHDA and CDR2 as SQIVND (reference sequence).

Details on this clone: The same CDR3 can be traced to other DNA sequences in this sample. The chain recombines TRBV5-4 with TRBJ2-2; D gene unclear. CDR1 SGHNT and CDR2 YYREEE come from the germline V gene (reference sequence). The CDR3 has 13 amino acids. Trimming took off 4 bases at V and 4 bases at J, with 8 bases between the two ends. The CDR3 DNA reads TGTGCCAGCAGCCTCGACGGCACCGGGGAGCTGTTTTTT. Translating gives CASSLDGTGELFF. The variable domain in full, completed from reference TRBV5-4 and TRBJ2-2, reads ETGVTQSPTHLIKTRGQQVTLRCSSQSGHNTVSWYQQALGQGPQFIFQYYREEENGRGNFPPRFSGLQFPNYSSELNVNALELDDSALYLCASSLDGTGELFFGEGSRLTVL.

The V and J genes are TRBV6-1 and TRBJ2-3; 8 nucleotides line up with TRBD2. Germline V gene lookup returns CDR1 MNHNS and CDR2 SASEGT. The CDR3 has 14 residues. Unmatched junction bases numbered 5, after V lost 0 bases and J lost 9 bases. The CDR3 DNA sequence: TGTGCCAGCAGTGAAGCCAGGACTAGCAGGACGCAGTATTTT. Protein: CASSEARTSRTQYF.

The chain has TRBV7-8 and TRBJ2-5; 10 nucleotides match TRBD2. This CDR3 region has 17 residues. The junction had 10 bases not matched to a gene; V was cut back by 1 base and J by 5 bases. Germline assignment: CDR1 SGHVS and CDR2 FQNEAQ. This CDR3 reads CASSLVFSGRSWETQYF. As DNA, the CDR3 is TGTGCCAGCAGCTTAGTGTTTAGCGGGAGGTCGTGGGAGACCCAGTACTTC.

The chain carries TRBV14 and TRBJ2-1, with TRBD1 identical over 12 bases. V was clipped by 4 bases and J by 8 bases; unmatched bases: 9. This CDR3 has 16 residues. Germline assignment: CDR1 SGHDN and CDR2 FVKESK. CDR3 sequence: CASSPIRDRGLDEQFF. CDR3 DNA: TGTGCCAGCAGCCCGATCCGGGACAGGGGGCTCGATGAGCAGTTCTTC.

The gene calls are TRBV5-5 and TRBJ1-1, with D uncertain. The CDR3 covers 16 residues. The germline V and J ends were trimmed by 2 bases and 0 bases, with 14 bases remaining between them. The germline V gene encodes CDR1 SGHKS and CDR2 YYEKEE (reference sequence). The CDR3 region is CASSLIITGLNTEAFF. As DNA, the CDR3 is TGTGCCAGCAGCTTAATAATTACCGGGCTGAACACTGAAGCTTTCTTT.

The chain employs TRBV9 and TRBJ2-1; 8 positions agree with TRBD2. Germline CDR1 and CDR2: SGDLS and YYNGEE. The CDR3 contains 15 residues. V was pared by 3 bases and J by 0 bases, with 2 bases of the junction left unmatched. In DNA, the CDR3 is TGTGCCAGCAGCGCACTAGCGGCCTCCTACAATGAGCAGTTCTTC. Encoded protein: CASSALAASYNEQFF. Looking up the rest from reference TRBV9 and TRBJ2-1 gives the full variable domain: DSGVTQTPKHLITATGQRVTLRCSPRSGDLSVYWYQQSLDQGLQFLIQYYNGEERAKGNILERFSAQQFPDLHSELNLSSLELGDSALYFCASSALAASYNEQFFGPGTRLTVL.

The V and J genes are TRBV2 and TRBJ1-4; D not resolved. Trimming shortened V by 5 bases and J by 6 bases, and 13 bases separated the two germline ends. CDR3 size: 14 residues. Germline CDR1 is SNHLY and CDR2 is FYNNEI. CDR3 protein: CASSKDGPDEKLFF. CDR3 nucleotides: TGTGCCAGCAGTAAAGACGGACCAGATGAAAAACTGTTTTTT.

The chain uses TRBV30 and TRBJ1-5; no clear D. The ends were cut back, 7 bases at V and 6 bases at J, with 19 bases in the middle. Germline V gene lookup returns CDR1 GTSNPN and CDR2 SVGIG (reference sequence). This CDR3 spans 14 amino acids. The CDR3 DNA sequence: TGTGCCTCCGGGCCCACGGGGTTCCGTCAGCCCCAGCATTTT. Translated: CASGPTGFRQPQHF.

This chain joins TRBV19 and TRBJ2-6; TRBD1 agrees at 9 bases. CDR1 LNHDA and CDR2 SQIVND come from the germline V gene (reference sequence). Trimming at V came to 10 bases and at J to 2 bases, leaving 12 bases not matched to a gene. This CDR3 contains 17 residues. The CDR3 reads CATTDLQGATGANVLTF. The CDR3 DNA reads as TGTGCCACAACCGATTTACAGGGGGCGACTGGGGCCAACGTCCTGACTTTC. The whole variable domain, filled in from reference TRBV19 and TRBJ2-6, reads DGGITQSPKYLFRKEGQNVTLSCEQNLNHDAMYWYRQDPGQGLRLIYYSQIVNDFQKGDIAEGYSVSREKKESFPLTVTSAQKNPTAFYLCATTDLQGATGANVLTFGAGSRLTVL.

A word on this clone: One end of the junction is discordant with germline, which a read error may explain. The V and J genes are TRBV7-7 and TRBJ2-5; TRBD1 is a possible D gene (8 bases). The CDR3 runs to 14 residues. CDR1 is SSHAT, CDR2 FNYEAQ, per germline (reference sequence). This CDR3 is CASSHTGGGETQYF. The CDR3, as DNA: TGTGCTAGCAGCCACACAGGGGGAGGGGAGACCCAGTACTTC.

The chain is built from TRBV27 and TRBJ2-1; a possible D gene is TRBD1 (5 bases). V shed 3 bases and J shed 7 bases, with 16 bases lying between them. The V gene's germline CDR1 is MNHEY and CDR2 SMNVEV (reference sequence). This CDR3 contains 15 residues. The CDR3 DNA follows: TGTGCCAGCAGTTTCTACCAGGGTAATATTAATGAGCAGTTCTTC. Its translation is CASSFYQGNINEQFF.

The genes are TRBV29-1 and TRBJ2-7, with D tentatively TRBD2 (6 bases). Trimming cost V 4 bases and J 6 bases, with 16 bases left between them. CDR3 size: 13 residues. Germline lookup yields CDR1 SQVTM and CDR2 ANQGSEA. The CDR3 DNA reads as TGCAGCGTTGTCTGGAGGGCCGGAGGCGAGCAGTACTTC. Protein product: CSVVWRAGGEQYF.

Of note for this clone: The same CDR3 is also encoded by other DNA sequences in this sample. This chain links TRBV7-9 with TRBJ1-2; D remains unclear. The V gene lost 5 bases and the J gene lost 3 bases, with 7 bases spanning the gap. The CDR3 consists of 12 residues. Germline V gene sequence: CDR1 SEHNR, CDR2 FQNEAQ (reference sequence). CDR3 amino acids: CASSPRDYGYTF. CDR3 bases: TGTGCCAGCAGCCCGCGGGACTATGGCTACACCTTC.

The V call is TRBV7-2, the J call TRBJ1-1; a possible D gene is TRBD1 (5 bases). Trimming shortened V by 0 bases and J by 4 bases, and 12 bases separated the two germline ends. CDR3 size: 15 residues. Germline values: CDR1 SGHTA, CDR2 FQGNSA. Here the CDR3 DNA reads TGTGCCAGCAGCTTAGCTCTGGGGGGACTCACTGAAGCTTTCTTT. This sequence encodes CASSLALGGLTEAFF.

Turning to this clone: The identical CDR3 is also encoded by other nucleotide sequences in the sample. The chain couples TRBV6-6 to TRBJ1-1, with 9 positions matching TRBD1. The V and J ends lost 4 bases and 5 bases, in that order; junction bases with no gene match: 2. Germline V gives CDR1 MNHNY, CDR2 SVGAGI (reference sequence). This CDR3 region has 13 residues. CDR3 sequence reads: CASSFGQGTEAFF. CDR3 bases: TGTGCCAGCAGTTTCGGACAGGGGACTGAAGCTTTCTTT.

The CDR3 bases are TGTGCCAGCAGCGTAGGCCACGGCAATCTGGGCTACACCTTC. Protein product: CASSVGHGNLGYTF. The rearrangement joins TRBV9 to TRBJ1-2; no clear D gene. V was pared by 0 bases and J by 8 bases, with 14 bases between. CDR1 SGDLS and CDR2 YYNGEE come from the germline V gene. This CDR3 is built from 14 residues. The full variable domain, with the rest looked up from reference TRBV9 and TRBJ1-2, is DSGVTQTPKHLITATGQRVTLRCSPRSGDLSVYWYQQSLDQGLQFLIQYYNGEERAKGNILERFSAQQFPDLHSELNLSSLELGDSALYFCASSVGHGNLGYTFGSGTRLTVV.

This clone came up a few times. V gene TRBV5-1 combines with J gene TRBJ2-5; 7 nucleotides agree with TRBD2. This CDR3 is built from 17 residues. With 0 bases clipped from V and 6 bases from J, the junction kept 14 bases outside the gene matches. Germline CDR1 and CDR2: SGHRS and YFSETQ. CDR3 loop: CASSLALAGSLGQTQYF. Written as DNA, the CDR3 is TGCGCCAGCAGCTTGGCATTAGCGGGCAGCCTCGGCCAGACCCAGTACTTC.

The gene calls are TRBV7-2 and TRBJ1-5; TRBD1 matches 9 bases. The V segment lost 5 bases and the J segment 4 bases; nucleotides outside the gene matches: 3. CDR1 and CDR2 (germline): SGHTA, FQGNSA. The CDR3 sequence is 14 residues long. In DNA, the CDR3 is TGTGCCAGCAGCCCAGGACAGGGGAATCAGCCCCAGCATTTT. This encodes CASSPGQGNQPQHF.

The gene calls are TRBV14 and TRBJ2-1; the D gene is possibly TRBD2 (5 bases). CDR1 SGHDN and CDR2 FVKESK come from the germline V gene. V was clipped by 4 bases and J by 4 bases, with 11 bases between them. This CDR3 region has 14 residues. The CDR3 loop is CASSPRRRYNEQFF. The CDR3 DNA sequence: TGTGCCAGCAGCCCCCGGAGGAGATACAATGAGCAGTTCTTC.

Written as DNA, the CDR3 is TGTGCCAGCAGCTTATTTGGACAGGGGGTTCAGCCCCAGCATTTT. Its translation is CASSLFGQGVQPQHF. The V gene is TRBV7-8, the J gene TRBJ1-5, with 10 positions matching TRBD1. Germline lookup yields CDR1 SGHVS and CDR2 FQNEAQ. The CDR3 contains 15 residues. The V and J ends lost 2 bases and 6 bases, in that order; junction bases with no gene match: 4. The entire variable domain, with the rest obtained from reference TRBV7-8 and TRBJ1-5, is as follows: GAGVSQSPRYKVAKRGQDVALRCDPISGHVSLFWYQQALGQGPEFLTYFQNEAQLDKSGLPSDRFFAERPEGSVSTLKIQRTQQEDSAVYLCASSLFGQGVQPQHFGDGTRLSIL.